What follows describes a single TCR beta chain. The antigen remains undetermined. This sample is part of a study of cytomegalovirus exposure and HLA in healthy donors. The table came from immunoSEQ multiplex PCR; TCRdb's copy has only in-frame clones and leaves some out. The sample holds a few hundred thousand clones; around 85% are singletons and the top ten take 0.95% to 1.1%. Study-level results: 150 to 200 TCR beta chains were listed as cytomegalovirus-associated.

The trim removed 6 bases at V and 6 bases at J, leaving 2 bases unmatched. In germline, CDR1 is LNHDA, CDR2 SQIVND (reference sequence). The CDR3 has 12 amino acids. The origin of this receptor is a woman in her late teens or twenties in good health and CMV-seronegative. Sample: PBMCs. This sequence joins TRBV19 and TRBJ2-7, with 10 bases that match TRBD1. DNA for the CDR3: TGTGCCAGTAGGGGACAGGGGAGCGAGCAGTACTTC. Translation: CASRGQGSEQYF.